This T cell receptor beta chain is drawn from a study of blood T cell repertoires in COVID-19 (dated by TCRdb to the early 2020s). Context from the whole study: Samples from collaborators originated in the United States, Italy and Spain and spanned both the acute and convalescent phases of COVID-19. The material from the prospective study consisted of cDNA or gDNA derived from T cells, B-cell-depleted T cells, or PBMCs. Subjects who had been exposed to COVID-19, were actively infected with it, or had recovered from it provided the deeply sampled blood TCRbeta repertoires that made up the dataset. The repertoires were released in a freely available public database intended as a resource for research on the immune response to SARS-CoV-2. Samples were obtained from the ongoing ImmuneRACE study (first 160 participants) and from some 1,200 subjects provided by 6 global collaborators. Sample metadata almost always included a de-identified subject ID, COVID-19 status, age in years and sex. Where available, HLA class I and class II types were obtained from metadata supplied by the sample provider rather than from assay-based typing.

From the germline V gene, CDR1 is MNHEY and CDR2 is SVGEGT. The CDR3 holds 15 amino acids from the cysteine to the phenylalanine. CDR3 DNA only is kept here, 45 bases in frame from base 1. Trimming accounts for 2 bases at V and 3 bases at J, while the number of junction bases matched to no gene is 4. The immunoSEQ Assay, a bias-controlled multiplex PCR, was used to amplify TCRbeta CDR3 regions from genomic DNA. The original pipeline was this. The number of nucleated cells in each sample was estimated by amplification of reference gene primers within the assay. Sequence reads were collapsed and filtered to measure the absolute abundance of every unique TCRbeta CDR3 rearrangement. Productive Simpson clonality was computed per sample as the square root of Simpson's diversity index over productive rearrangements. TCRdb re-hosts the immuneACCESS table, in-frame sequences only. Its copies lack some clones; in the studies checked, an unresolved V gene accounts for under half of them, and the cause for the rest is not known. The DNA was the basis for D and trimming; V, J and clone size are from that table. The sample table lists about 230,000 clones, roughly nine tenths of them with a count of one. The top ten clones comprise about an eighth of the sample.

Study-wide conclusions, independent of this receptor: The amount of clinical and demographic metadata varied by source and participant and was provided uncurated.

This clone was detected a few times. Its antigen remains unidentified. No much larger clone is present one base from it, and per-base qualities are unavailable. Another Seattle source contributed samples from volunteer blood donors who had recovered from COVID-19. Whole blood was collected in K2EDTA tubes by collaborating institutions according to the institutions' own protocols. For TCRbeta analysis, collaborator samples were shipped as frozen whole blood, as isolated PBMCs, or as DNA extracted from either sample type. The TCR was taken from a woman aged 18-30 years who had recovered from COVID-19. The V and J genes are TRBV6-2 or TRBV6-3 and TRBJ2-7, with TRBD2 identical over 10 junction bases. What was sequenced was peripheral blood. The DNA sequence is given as TGTGCCAGCAGTTACCTTACTAGCGGGATCTACGAGCAGTACTTC. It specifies CASSYLTSGIYEQYF.